This T cell receptor beta chain appears in the sequencing data of a study of CD4 T cells in relation to SARS-CoV-2 and coronaviruses. The unexposed donors gave CD4+ T cells in 2011-2018, prior to COVID-19. CD4+ T cells were isolated from the cells after roughly 11 days of culture. Some clones are missing from TCRdb's copy, which holds only in-frame ones; the method was immunoSEQ multiplex PCR. The sample holds 20,000 to 25,000 clones, less than 80% seen once. Points on this clone: Its specificity is unknown.

Germline V CDR1 and CDR2: SGHRS, YFSETQ. Trimming took off 3 bases at V and 5 bases at J, with 20 bases between the two ends. CDR3 size: 17 residues. The receptor was derived from a human donor in good health. Source material: CD4+ T cells from PBMCs, cultured in vitro. The chain is built from TRBV5-1 and TRBJ1-4; no definite D call. As DNA, the CDR3 is TGCGCCAGCAGCTCATCGACGGATACTAAAAGGAATGAAAAACTGTTTTTT. Amino acid sequence: CASSSSTDTKRNEKLFF.